This T cell receptor beta chain is drawn from a study of T cells in Graves' hyperthyroidism and ophthalmopathy. Broader study findings: Classification by a 13 V-J model distinguished ophthalmopathy from stable hyperthyroidism. Within blood appeared most thyroid clonotypes that had expanded above 0.001.

This clonotype showed up many times. What it recognizes is unknown. This CDR3 has 15 amino acids. Losses at the gene ends were 4 bases for V and 6 bases for J; bases not matched to a gene: 8. Germline V gene data show CDR1 as SGHRS and CDR2 as YFSETQ. These patients, aged 18 to 65, had recently diagnosed hyperthyroidism lasting under 2 months. Exclusion of patients followed from uncontrolled infection, other autoimmune disease, pregnancy or lactation. TCR beta CDR3 regions were amplified from RNA. A first-round RT-PCR of the TCR CDR3 used the HTBI primer set. TCRdb re-called the multiplex PCR reads with MiXCR, one entry per CDR3 protein. The table has 75,000 to 100,000 distinct CDR3 sequences, around 37% seen once.

Sequenced input: peripheral blood or thyroid tissue (not recorded which). This clonotype was obtained from a woman under 40 with Graves' hyperthyroidism. This chain links TRBV5-1 with TRBJ2-2, with TRBD2 matching over 8 bases. The CDR3 DNA reads TGCGCCAGCAGCCCCGGGGGGGCGCTTCCCGGGGAGCTGTTTTTT. Its protein product is CASSPGGALPGELFF. The full variable domain, with the rest looked up from reference TRBV5-1 and TRBJ2-2, is KAGVTQTPRYLIKTRGQQVTLSCSPISGHRSVSWYQQTPGQGLQFLFEYFSETQRNKGNFPGRFSGRQFSNSRSEMNVSTLELGDSALYLCASSPGGALPGELFFGEGSRLTVL.